The next 30 T cell receptor beta chains were all read from a single sample in a study of blood T cells in healthy people across ages. Alongside a J-beta primer mix, a sample-barcoded 5' primer served in a second PCR lasting roughly 6 to 11 cycles. TCRdb fed the 5' RACE reads into MiXCR, producing one record per CDR3 protein. The sample shows around 940,000 distinct CDR3 sequences, roughly half of them seen only once. The specimen was blood. These receptors were collected from a woman in her sixties in good health.

The chain is built from TRBV25-1 and TRBJ2-7; D is unresolved. Germline assignment: CDR1 MGHDK and CDR2 SYGVNS. The V end was cut by 6 bases, the J end by 4 bases, with 22 bases between. There are 16 residues in the CDR3. CDR3 sequence: CASSSSDLSIGYEQYF. CDR3 coding DNA: TGTGCCAGCAGCTCTTCCGATCTCAGTATCGGGTACGAGCAGTACTTC.

The chain has TRBV5-5 and TRBJ2-6; D might be TRBD1 (5 bases). Per the germline V gene, CDR1 is SGHKS and CDR2 is YYEKEE (reference sequence). Deletions cut 3 bases from V and 0 bases from J, with 7 bases between. This CDR3 has 15 residues. The DNA for the CDR3 is TGTGCCAGCAGCTCGGACATCTCTGGGGCCAACGTCCTGACTTTC. This codes for CASSSDISGANVLTF.

The chain links TRBV20-1 to TRBJ2-5, with TRBD2 identical over 7 bases. The CDR3 runs 12 residues. Germline CDR1 DFQATT, CDR2 SNEGSKA (reference sequence). The V and J ends lost 6 bases and 5 bases, in that order; junction bases with no gene match: 6. In DNA form, the CDR3 reads TGCAGTGCAGACACGCGGGGGGAGACCCAGTACTTC. This codes for CSADTRGETQYF.

This chain links TRBV4-1 with TRBJ2-4, with D possibly TRBD2 on 5 matching bases. Matching the DNA end better, TRBJ2-7 makes the J call doubtful. CDR1 is MGHRA and CDR2 is YSYEKL in the germline V gene. There are 13 residues in the CDR3. CDR3 protein: CASSQERGLEQYF. The CDR3 nucleotides are TGCGCCAGCAGCCAAGAACGAGGGCTCGAGCAGTACTTC.

This chain uses TRBV7-2 with TRBJ2-3; TRBD2 agrees at 8 bases. The V gene end was trimmed by 1 base and the J gene end by 1 base; junction bases not matched to a gene: 7. From germline, CDR1 is SGHTA and CDR2 FQGNSA. The CDR3 has 17 residues. CDR3 residues: CASSLGGGRLRTDTQYF. In DNA form, the CDR3 reads TGTGCCAGCAGCTTAGGAGGCGGGAGGTTACGCACAGATACGCAGTATTTT.

The chain carries TRBV28 and TRBJ2-1; D is perhaps TRBD1 (5 bases). Per germline, CDR1 MDHEN and CDR2 SYDVKM. The CDR3 extends over 13 amino acids. V lost 7 bases to trimming and J lost 5 bases, with 12 bases between them. The CDR3 bases are TGTGCCAGCACCGGTGGGGCTGACAATGAGCAGTTCTTC. Protein: CASTGGADNEQFF. Looking up the rest from reference TRBV28 and TRBJ2-1 gives the full variable domain: DVKVTQSSRYLVKRTGEKVFLECVQDMDHENMFWYRQDPGLGLRLIYFSYDVKMKEKGDIPEGYSVSREKKERFSLILESASTNQTSMYLCASTGGADNEQFFGPGTRLTVL.

This clonotype turned up a few times. The junction departs from germline at one end; a sequencing error may be responsible. The rearrangement uses TRBV6-2 or TRBV6-3 and TRBJ2-7; D uncertain. The germline V gene encodes CDR1 MNHEY and CDR2 SVGEGT. This CDR3 is 12 amino acids long. CDR3 in DNA: TGTGCCAGCGGTTACAGCTCCTACGAGCAGTACTTC. The encoded protein is CASGYSSYEQYF.

This sequence joins TRBV5-1 and TRBJ2-6; 7 bases align to TRBD1. Germline V gene sequence: CDR1 SGHRS, CDR2 YFSETQ. CDR3 size: 14 residues. V shed 0 bases, J shed 16 bases, and the junction held 10 bases outside the gene matches. The CDR3 loop reads CASSLEPTGDVLTF. The CDR3 nucleotides are TGCGCCAGCAGCTTGGAACCCACAGGGGATGTGCTGACTTTC.

The gene calls are TRBV6-2 or TRBV6-3 and TRBJ2-3; 8 bases are a match to TRBD2. Germline trimming cut 10 bases from V and 6 bases from J; bases unmatched to any gene: 9. The CDR3 extends over 13 amino acids. Germline loops: CDR1 MNHEY, CDR2 SVGEGT. CDR3 sequence reads: CATTVAGTDTQYF. CDR3 nucleotide sequence: TGTGCCACGACCGTAGCGGGAACCGATACGCAGTATTTT.

The table lists this clonotype with a few counts. This sequence joins TRBV30 and TRBJ2-7; D unclear. V gave up 2 bases and J gave up 0 bases, with 14 bases separating them. CDR1 and CDR2 from the germline V gene are GTSNPN and SVGIG (reference sequence). The CDR3 has 15 residues. For the CDR3, the DNA is TGTGCCTGGAGTAGCAAGCCTGGGCCCTCCTACGAGCAGTACTTC. This encodes CAWSSKPGPSYEQYF.

The V gene is TRBV7-2, the J gene TRBJ2-5; D is perhaps TRBD2 (6 bases). Germline V gene lookup returns CDR1 SGHTA and CDR2 FQGNSA. V lost 4 bases and J lost 4, with 16 bases in between. The CDR3 covers 15 residues. The CDR3 reads CASSSRGTVAETQYF. The CDR3 DNA reads TGTGCCAGCAGCTCCCGGGGGACGGTTGCAGAGACCCAGTACTTC.

This clonotype was seen ten or more times. The V call is TRBV18, the J call TRBJ2-3; D remains unclear. Germline loops: CDR1 KGHSH, CDR2 LQKENI. V dropped 1 base and J dropped 5 bases, with 1 base sitting between them. The CDR3 sequence is 11 residues long. CDR3 sequence (DNA): TGTGCCAGCTCACCACAAGATACGCAGTATTTT. This codes for CASSPQDTQYF.

The gene calls are TRBV27 and TRBJ2-6; 10 nucleotides align to TRBD2. The germline V gene has CDR1 MNHEY and CDR2 SMNVEV (reference sequence). CDR3 size: 17 residues. J gave up 2 bases and V 3 bases, and 4 bases lay outside the gene matches. CDR3 protein: CASSFRLAGAGANVLTF. Written as DNA, the CDR3 is TGTGCCAGCAGTTTTAGGCTAGCGGGAGCTGGGGCCAACGTCCTGACTTTC.

This chain links TRBV20-1 with TRBJ2-7; 11 bases fit TRBD2. The V segment lost 3 bases and the J segment 5 bases; nucleotides outside the gene matches: 6. This CDR3 region has 14 residues. Germline values: CDR1 DFQATT, CDR2 SNEGSKA (reference sequence). In DNA, the CDR3 is TGCAGTGCTAGTGGGTCTAGCGGGAGGAACGAGCAGTACTTC. It encodes CSASGSSGRNEQYF.

This chain connects TRBV20-1 to TRBJ2-3, with D possibly being TRBD1 (5 bases). The germline CDR1 and CDR2 sequences are DFQATT and SNEGSKA (reference sequence). This CDR3 has 15 residues. Trimming took off 1 base at V and 4 bases at J, with 15 bases between the two ends. The CDR3 DNA reads as TGCAGTGCTAGAGCCGAAGGGGTCGTAGCAGATACGCAGTATTTT. This gives the protein CSARAEGVVADTQYF.

This chain joins TRBV11-2 and TRBJ2-7; D might be TRBD2 (7 bases). Germline V CDR1 and CDR2: SGHAT, FQNNGV. The length of the CDR3 is 18 residues. Trimming shortened V by 6 bases and J by 0 bases, and 24 bases separated the two germline ends. CDR3 DNA: TGTGCCAGCAGGACACTTAGGGGGGAGGGGCGAAACTCCTACGAGCAGTACTTC. Protein sequence: CASRTLRGEGRNSYEQYF. The entire variable domain, with the rest obtained from reference TRBV11-2 and TRBJ2-7, is as follows: EAGVAQSPRYKIIEKRQSVAFWCNPISGHATLYWYQQILGQGPKLLIQFQNNGVVDDSQLPKDRFSAERLKGVDSTLKIQPAKLEDSAVYLCASRTLRGEGRNSYEQYFGPGTRLTVT.

To note about this clonotype: A read error may account for a junction end that differs from germline. J is TRBJ1-2 and V is TRBV28; TRBD1 aligns across 9 bases. CDR3 length equals 14 residues. CDR1 and CDR2 from the germline V gene are MDHEN and SYDVKM. In DNA, the CDR3 is TGTGCCAGCTTTTGGACAGGGGAGAACTATGACTACACCTTC. This translates into CASFWTGENYDYTF.

The genes are TRBV29-1 and TRBJ2-7; D not resolved. This CDR3 is 13 amino acids long. The germline V gene has CDR1 SQVTM and CDR2 ANQGSEA. Trimming took off 1 base at V and 5 bases at J, with 12 bases between the two ends. CDR3 nucleotides: TGCAGCGTTGAAGGCGGCAGCTACGACGAGCAGTACTTC. Its protein is CSVEGGSYDEQYF.

V is TRBV12-3 or TRBV12-4 and J is TRBJ2-5; D gene uncertain. The CDR3 totals 13 residues. With 6 bases removed from V and 0 bases from J, the gap between germline ends came to 8 bases. CDR3 in amino acids: CASRSADQETQYF. In nucleotides, the CDR3 is TGTGCCAGCAGATCCGCAGACCAAGAGACCCAGTACTTC.

A few counts support this clonotype. The chain combines TRBV29-1 with TRBJ2-1; weak D call: TRBD2 (6 bases). V lost 3 bases, J lost 10 bases, and 16 bases lay in between. Germline V gives CDR1 SQVTM, CDR2 ANQGSEA. This CDR3 is built from 13 residues. CDR3 loop: CSVELRGIGEQFF. CDR3 DNA: TGCAGCGTTGAGCTACGCGGGATAGGAGAGCAGTTCTTC.

This clonotype was detected a few times. The chain joins TRBV27 to TRBJ1-2, with D possibly being TRBD1 (6 bases). Trimming cost V 8 bases and J 2 bases, with 15 bases left between them. Germline V gene sequence: CDR1 MNHEY, CDR2 SMNVEV (reference sequence). This CDR3 spans 14 amino acids. This CDR3 is CASGRGGQNYGYTF. In nucleotides, the CDR3 is TGTGCCAGCGGGCGGGGGGGGCAAAACTATGGCTACACCTTC.

As to this clonotype: A read error may produce the germline difference seen at one junction end. The V and J genes are TRBV4-2 and TRBJ2-7; D might be TRBD2 (5 bases). This CDR3 has 14 amino acids. Germline lookup yields CDR1 LGHNA and CDR2 YNFKEQ. The CDR3 sequence is CASSQEALPGEQYF. CDR3 coding DNA: TGTGCCAGCAGTCAAGAGGCCCTACCGGGGGAGCAGTACTTC.

The rearrangement joins TRBV29-1 to TRBJ2-3, with TRBD1 matching over 9 bases. This CDR3 comprises 17 residues. V lost 5 bases, J lost 8 bases, and 20 bases stayed unmatched. Germline-derived CDR1 and CDR2 are SQVTM and ANQGSEA. In DNA form, the CDR3 reads TGCAGCGTTTACGGTTGGGGGGGGACAGGGAGAGTTGGTACGCAGTATTTT. Residues: CSVYGWGGTGRVGTQYF.

Only one count was recorded for this clonotype. In DNA form, the CDR3 reads TGTGCCAGCAGCTTAGCGCTGGGACAGGGCACAGATACGCAGTATTTT. Its translation is CASSLALGQGTDTQYF. The rearrangement uses TRBV7-9 and TRBJ2-3, with 8 bases that match TRBD1. Trimming took 0 bases from V and 1 from J; bases not matched to a gene: 3. Germline V gene lookup returns CDR1 SEHNR and CDR2 FQNEAQ (reference sequence). CDR3 length: 16 residues. Full variable domain (outside the CDR3, taken from reference TRBV7-9 and TRBJ2-3): DTGVSQNPRHKITKRGQNVTFRCDPISEHNRLYWYRQTLGQGPEFLTYFQNEAQLEKSRLLSDRFSAERPKGSFSTLEIQRTEQGDSAMYLCASSLALGQGTDTQYFGPGTRLTVL.

The gene calls are TRBV29-1 and TRBJ2-7; 8 bases are shared with TRBD1. Germline CDR1 SQVTM, CDR2 ANQGSEA. J was trimmed by 5 bases and V by 4 bases; bases with no gene match: 7. The CDR3 spans 13 residues. The CDR3 loop is CSVGFTGGNEQYF. CDR3 DNA sequence: TGCAGCGTTGGGTTTACAGGGGGTAACGAGCAGTACTTC.

The J gene is TRBJ2-7, the V gene TRBV29-1; 12 bases are a match to TRBD2. J lost 3 bases, V lost 6 bases, and 6 bases had no gene match. Germline values: CDR1 SQVTM, CDR2 ANQGSEA. The CDR3 has 14 residues. In DNA form, the CDR3 reads TGCAGCGTCGGTAGACTAGCGGGGGACTACGAGCAGTACTTC. It codes for CSVGRLAGDYEQYF.

The chain combines TRBV28 with TRBJ2-3; 7 nucleotides agree with TRBD1. Germline assignment: CDR1 MDHEN and CDR2 SYDVKM. The length of the CDR3 is 16 residues. Unmatched junction bases numbered 12, after V lost 2 bases and J lost 7 bases. CDR3 protein: CASSLPLDREENTQYF. The DNA for the CDR3 is TGTGCCAGCAGTTTACCTCTCGACAGGGAAGAGAATACGCAGTATTTT.

This clonotype showed up just a few times. The CDR3 spells CASSGGDRASTDTQYF. As DNA, the CDR3 is TGTGCCAGCAGTGGAGGGGACAGGGCGAGCACAGATACGCAGTATTTT. The V call is TRBV28, the J call TRBJ2-3, with TRBD1 identical over 9 bases. Germline lookup yields CDR1 MDHEN and CDR2 SYDVKM. Losses at the gene ends were 5 bases for V and 0 bases for J; bases not matched to a gene: 6. This CDR3 is built from 16 residues.

This clonotype was seen many times. The V and J genes are TRBV29-1 and TRBJ2-3, with D unresolved. CDR1 is SQVTM, CDR2 ANQGSEA, per germline. V lost 6 bases, J lost 3 bases, and 13 bases lay in between. The CDR3 has 13 residues. CDR3 bases: TGCAGCGTAGTAGCATTCTCTACAGATACGCAGTATTTT. This translates into CSVVAFSTDTQYF.

As DNA, the CDR3 is TGTGCCAGCAGTGACCAGGGTATATCCGGCGAGCAGTACTTC. Translation: CASSDQGISGEQYF. The rearrangement uses TRBV25-1 and TRBJ2-4; the D gene is possibly TRBD1 (5 bases). The DNA end favors TRBJ2-7, so the J call may be wrong. The germline CDR1 and CDR2 sequences are MGHDK and SYGVNS. This CDR3 region has 14 residues.